The present T cell receptor beta chain was sequenced within a study of T cells in narcolepsy. The study, taken as a whole, reports: Reportedly, autoreactive clonotypes were serially detected in patients' blood but not controls'.

In the case of this clone: What it recognizes is unknown.

Measured with immunoSEQ multiplex PCR; TCRdb has only the in-frame clones, and not every one. The sample lists tens of thousands of clones; 65% to 85% were seen once. Germline assignment: CDR1 SGHTA and CDR2 FQGNSA. V lost 5 bases and J lost 10, with 15 bases in between. The CDR3 contains 13 residues. This clonotype was sampled from a human donor in good health. The sequencing sample was made of memory (CD45RA-) CD4+ T cells from blood. V usage is TRBV7-2 and J usage is TRBJ2-1, with D possibly TRBD1 on 6 matching bases. In nucleotides, the CDR3 is TGTGCCAGCAGCACCCAGGGTGACAGGGAGCAGTTCTTC. Translation: CASSTQGDREQFF.